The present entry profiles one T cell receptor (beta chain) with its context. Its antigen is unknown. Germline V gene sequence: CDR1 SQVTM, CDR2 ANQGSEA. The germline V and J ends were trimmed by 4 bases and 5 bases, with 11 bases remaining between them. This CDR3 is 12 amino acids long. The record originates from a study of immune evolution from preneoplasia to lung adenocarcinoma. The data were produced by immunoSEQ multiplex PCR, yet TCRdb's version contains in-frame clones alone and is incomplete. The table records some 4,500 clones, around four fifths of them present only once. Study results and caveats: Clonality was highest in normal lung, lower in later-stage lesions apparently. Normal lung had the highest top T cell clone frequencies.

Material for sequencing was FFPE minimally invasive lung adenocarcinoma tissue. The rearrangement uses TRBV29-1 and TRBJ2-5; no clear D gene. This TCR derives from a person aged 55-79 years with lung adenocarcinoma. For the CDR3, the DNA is TGCAGCGTTGTTCGCCTAGGGGAGACCCAGTACTTC. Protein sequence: CSVVRLGETQYF.